This T cell receptor (beta chain) was identified during a study of beta chain features in type 1 diabetes. Sequencing targeted expressed TCRB transcripts, as all isolated RNA had been reverse transcribed. Repertoires were generated with immunoSEQ multiplex PCR, while TCRdb's copy carries only in-frame clones and drops some. The sample carries fewer than 200,000 clones, 13% recorded once. Sorted cells reached over 95% purity in every population. CDR3 length equals 14 residues. Trimming took off 5 bases at V and 3 bases at J, with 11 bases between the two ends. Germline CDR1 and CDR2: MNHEY and SVGAGI. The material sequenced was central memory CD4+ T cells from blood. The chain couples TRBV6-5 to TRBJ2-1; no clear D gene. The source is a woman younger than 35 in good health. For the CDR3, the DNA is TGTGCCAGCAGTGGCGGAGTCCGCTACAATGAGCAGTTCTTC. Translating it yields CASSGGVRYNEQFF.